These 27 T cell receptor beta chains came from one sample sequenced in a study of blood T cells in healthy people across ages. Then a second PCR, running roughly 6 to 12 cycles, was carried out with a sample-barcoded 5' primer and a J-beta primer mix. Each CDR3 protein is one row after TCRdb ran MiXCR on the 5' RACE reads. Of some 1.1 million distinct CDR3 sequences listed, around two fifths are singletons. Sequencing was done on a sample of blood. These receptors came from a man aged 18 to 30 in good health.

Only a few counts were recorded for this clonotype. V gene TRBV4-2 combines with J gene TRBJ1-6; 8 nucleotides align to TRBD1. This CDR3 spans 16 amino acids. The germline V gene has CDR1 LGHNA and CDR2 YNFKEQ. Losses at the gene ends were 7 bases for V and 6 bases for J; bases not matched to a gene: 11. The CDR3 loop reads CASNRDRNSGNSPLHF. Here the CDR3 DNA reads TGTGCCAGCAACCGGGACAGGAACAGCGGTAATTCACCCCTCCACTTT.

This clonotype was seen just once. Germline is not matched at one junction end, which may reflect a read error. The rearrangement links TRBV3-1 to TRBJ2-5; 7 nucleotides agree with TRBD2. The CDR3 has 15 amino acids. Germline CDR1 LGHDT, CDR2 YNNKEL (reference sequence). The CDR3 DNA sequence: TGTGCCAGCAGTCAAGCGGGGACCGCCTACAATGAGCAGTACTTC. Its protein is CASSQAGTAYNEQYF.

The sample holds a few counts of this clonotype. The chain joins TRBV7-2 to TRBJ2-7; no clear D gene. Looked up from germline, CDR1 is SGHTA and CDR2 is FQGNSA. Between the trimmed V and J ends, which lost 3 bases and 4 bases, there was a span of 7 bases. The CDR3 runs 12 residues. CDR3 region: CASSFWEYEQYF. The DNA of the CDR3 is TGTGCCAGCAGCTTTTGGGAATACGAGCAGTACTTC. The complete variable domain, with remaining parts taken from reference TRBV7-2 and TRBJ2-7, reads GAGVSQSPSNKVTEKGKDVELRCDPISGHTALYWYRQSLGQGLEFLIYFQGNSAPDKSGLPSDRFSAERTGGSVSTLTIQRTQQEDSAVYLCASSFWEYEQYFGPGTRLTVT.

This clonotype was detected many times. V is TRBV12-3 or TRBV12-4 and J is TRBJ2-3; 7 bases agree with TRBD2. This CDR3 region has 15 residues. The trim removed 5 bases at V and 2 bases at J, leaving 7 bases unmatched. CDR3 nucleotide sequence: TGTGCCAGCAGTCCCTTGGCGGGGGACACAGATACGCAGTATTTT. This translates into CASSPLAGDTDTQYF.

The chain employs TRBV4-2 and TRBJ1-3; no firm D call. The CDR3 length is 15 residues. V lost 0 bases, J lost 0 bases, and 6 bases lay in between. CDR1 LGHNA and CDR2 YNFKEQ come from the germline V gene. CDR3 amino acids: CASSQDGNSGNTIYF. CDR3 coding DNA: TGTGCCAGCAGCCAAGATGGGAACTCTGGAAACACCATATATTTT.

This chain connects TRBV20-1 to TRBJ1-6; D ambiguous. The CDR3 totals 15 residues. Germline V gene lookup returns CDR1 DFQATT and CDR2 SNEGSKA (reference sequence). V lost 2 bases and J 5 bases, leaving 13 bases between the germline ends. CDR3 in amino acids: CSARSGFSNNSPLHF. In nucleotides, the CDR3 is TGCAGTGCTAGATCCGGTTTTTCGAATAATTCACCCCTCCACTTT.

As for this clonotype: One end of the junction fails to match germline, which may point to a read error. This chain connects TRBV10-3 to TRBJ1-4; TRBD1 might be the D (6 bases). CDR3 length: 16 residues. Germline-derived CDR1 and CDR2 are ENHRY and SYGVKD. CDR3 in amino acids: CALSGSGVGANEKLFF. In DNA form, the CDR3 reads TGTGCCCTCAGTGGATCAGGGGTAGGAGCTAATGAAAAACTGTTTTTT.

Only a few counts were recorded for this clonotype. This chain uses TRBV4-2 with TRBJ1-5; D might be TRBD1 (5 bases). Trimming took off 1 base at V and 5 bases at J, with 12 bases between the two ends. The CDR3 length is 15 residues. Germline V gene data show CDR1 as LGHNA and CDR2 as YNFKEQ. The CDR3 sequence: CASSQVSGPDQPQHF. Written as DNA, the CDR3 is TGTGCCAGCAGCCAAGTGTCAGGGCCGGATCAGCCCCAGCATTTT.

This clonotype has just a few counts. This chain links TRBV4-1 with TRBJ2-3; 12 bases are shared with TRBD2. The length of the CDR3 is 17 residues. CDR1 is MGHRA and CDR2 is YSYEKL in the germline V gene. J gave up 4 bases and V 3 bases, and 8 bases lay outside the gene matches. The CDR3 sequence: CASSHSGLAGMPDTQYF. As DNA, the CDR3 is TGCGCCAGCAGCCATTCCGGACTAGCGGGAATGCCAGATACGCAGTATTTT.

This clonotype has just a few counts. The V call is TRBV29-1, the J call TRBJ1-1, with 7 bases that match TRBD1. CDR3 length: 16 residues. Germline V gives CDR1 SQVTM, CDR2 ANQGSEA. The ends lost 2 bases at V and 3 bases at J; junction bases unmatched: 12. CDR3 loop: CSVELGTGTVHTEAFF. The CDR3, as DNA: TGCAGCGTTGAATTGGGAACCGGGACAGTACACACTGAAGCTTTCTTT.

This chain uses TRBV9 with TRBJ2-1; no clear D gene. Germline CDR1 SGDLS, CDR2 YYNGEE. The V end lost 0 bases, the J end lost 0 bases, and 13 bases lay between the germline ends. CDR3 length equals 17 residues. Written as DNA, the CDR3 is TGTGCCAGCAGCGTAGAGGAGAGCCTCAGCTCCTACAATGAGCAGTTCTTC. Translation gives CASSVEESLSSYNEQFF.

This clonotype appeared a few times. The V and J genes are TRBV20-1 and TRBJ2-7; tentative D call: TRBD1 (8 bases). Germline V gene sequence: CDR1 DFQATT, CDR2 SNEGSKA (reference sequence). The V end lost 0 bases, the J end lost 5 bases, and 17 bases lay between the germline ends. The CDR3 totals 15 residues. CDR3 coding DNA: TGCAGTGCTAGAGATTTAGGACAGGGAGGGCACGAGCAGTACTTC. This translates into CSARDLGQGGHEQYF.

The V and J genes are TRBV18 and TRBJ1-1; no clear D gene. With 6 bases removed from V and 4 bases from J, the gap between germline ends came to 18 bases. The CDR3 runs 15 residues. Germline V lookup: CDR1 KGHSH, CDR2 LQKENI. The CDR3 sequence is CASSRSGVEATEAFF. In DNA, the CDR3 is TGTGCCAGCTCCCGATCCGGGGTTGAGGCCACTGAAGCTTTCTTT.

The rearrangement links TRBV5-1 to TRBJ2-1; 9 bases agree with TRBD1. V lost 3 bases and J lost 0; bases outside the gene matches: 7. This CDR3 has 17 amino acids. Germline CDR1 is SGHRS and CDR2 is YFSETQ. DNA for the CDR3: TGCGCCAGCAGCTCTGGGGGACAGGGAAGCTCCTACAATGAGCAGTTCTTC. Translating gives CASSSGGQGSSYNEQFF.

Concerning this clonotype: Mismatch with germline at one junction end may stem from a read error. The rearrangement uses TRBV4-3 and TRBJ2-6; D ambiguous. This CDR3 spans 18 amino acids. CDR1 and CDR2 from the germline V gene are LGHNA and YSLEER. CDR3 sequence (DNA): TGCGCCAGCAGCCAAGATTATTTAGAGACCTCTGGGACCAACGTCCTGACTTTC. It codes for CASSQDYLETSGTNVLTF.

The chain uses TRBV7-6 and TRBJ1-2, with D maybe TRBD1 (5 bases). V lost 5 bases, J lost 8 bases, and 15 bases lay in between. This CDR3 comprises 13 residues. Germline assignment: CDR1 SGHVS and CDR2 FNYEAQ. CDR3 sequence: CASSPAGHDGYTF. DNA for the CDR3: TGTGCCAGCAGCCCCGCAGGGCATGACGGCTACACCTTC.

The rearrangement links TRBV10-3 to TRBJ2-5; D perhaps matches TRBD2 (5 bases). The length of the CDR3 is 11 residues. Trimming took 4 bases from V and 11 from J, leaving 11 bases between them. Per the germline V gene, CDR1 is ENHRY and CDR2 is SYGVKD. CDR3: CAISAGVEQYF. CDR3 coding DNA: TGTGCCATCAGTGCCGGGGTTGAGCAGTACTTC.

The chain is built from TRBV4-2 and TRBJ1-1; TRBD1 aligns across 7 bases. In germline, CDR1 is LGHNA, CDR2 YNFKEQ. This CDR3 is built from 15 residues. Germline trimming cut 3 bases from V and 3 bases from J; bases unmatched to any gene: 7. CDR3 nucleotide sequence: TGTGCCAGCAGCCAGTCTAGGGGGCTAGACACTGAAGCTTTCTTT. This gives the protein CASSQSRGLDTEAFF.

The J gene is TRBJ2-2, the V gene TRBV4-3; D remains ambiguous. The germline CDR1 and CDR2 sequences are LGHNA and YSLEER. The germline V and J ends were trimmed by 0 bases and 6 bases, with 8 bases remaining between them. The CDR3 runs to 14 residues. The CDR3 reads CASSQDVWAGELFF. The DNA for the CDR3 is TGCGCCAGCAGCCAAGATGTGTGGGCCGGGGAGCTGTTTTTT.

This clonotype was observed a few times. The rearrangement joins TRBV10-3 to TRBJ1-2; 8 bases line up with TRBD1. Trimming at V came to 10 bases and at J to 1 base, leaving 5 bases not matched to a gene. The CDR3 runs to 13 residues. Germline-derived CDR1 and CDR2 are ENHRY and SYGVKD. This chain's CDR3 is CATQQGVNYGYTF. The CDR3 DNA reads TGTGCCACCCAACAGGGGGTTAACTATGGCTACACCTTC.

This rearrangement joins TRBV29-1 to TRBJ2-5; no clear D gene. With 0 bases removed from V and 1 base from J, the gap between germline ends came to 9 bases. Germline lookup yields CDR1 SQVTM and CDR2 ANQGSEA. The CDR3 contains 14 residues. CDR3 amino acids: CSVEDLSLQETQYF. DNA for the CDR3: TGCAGCGTTGAAGATCTCAGTCTCCAAGAGACCCAGTACTTC.

V gene TRBV5-1 combines with J gene TRBJ2-1, with TRBD1 matching over 12 bases. The CDR3 covers 16 residues. J gave up 4 bases and V 4 bases, and 6 bases lay outside the gene matches. Germline V gene data show CDR1 as SGHRS and CDR2 as YFSETQ. The CDR3 region has the DNA TGCGCCAGCAGCGAGGGACAGGGGGCGGGATACAATGAGCAGTTCTTC. This translates into CASSEGQGAGYNEQFF.

There are a few counts of this clonotype. For the CDR3, the DNA is TGTGCCACCAGTGACCCTGCGCAGGGAGGTGGCAATCAGCCCCAGCATTTT. It codes for CATSDPAQGGGNQPQHF. The chain links TRBV24-1 to TRBJ1-5; possible D gene TRBD1, 5 bases. Trimming stripped 4 bases from V and 2 bases from J, with 17 bases between. This CDR3 contains 17 residues. Germline CDR1 and CDR2: KGHDR and SFDVKD.

This clonotype was detected a few times. The chain uses TRBV11-3 and TRBJ2-2; D could derive from TRBD1 or TRBD2 (5 bases each). V lost 4 bases and J 4 bases, leaving 10 bases between the germline ends. The CDR3 runs 14 residues. Looked up from germline, CDR1 is SGHNT and CDR2 is YENEEA. In nucleotides, the CDR3 is TGTGCCAGCAGCTATTCAGGGACCACCGGGGAGCTGTTTTTT. The encoded protein is CASSYSGTTGELFF.

As regards this clonotype: An end of the junction differs from the germline gene, which may be a read error. This sequence joins TRBV20-1 and TRBJ2-3; 13 positions agree with TRBD2. The CDR3 extends over 17 amino acids. CDR1 is DFQATT and CDR2 is SNEGSKA in the germline V gene (reference sequence). The CDR3 bases are TGTAGTGCTCAACCAACTAGCGGGGGGGGTCGCACAGATACGCAGTATTTT. This codes for CSAQPTSGGGRTDTQYF.

The chain has TRBV2 and TRBJ1-4; D not certain. V lost 6 bases, J lost 2 bases, and 10 bases lay in between. Germline lookup yields CDR1 SNHLY and CDR2 FYNNEI. This CDR3 has 14 residues. Written as DNA, the CDR3 is TGTGCCAGCAGCCCGGACTTGACTAATGAAAAACTGTTTTTT. It specifies CASSPDLTNEKLFF. The whole variable domain, remainder taken from reference TRBV2 and TRBJ1-4, is EPEVTQTPSHQVTQMGQEVILRCVPISNHLYFYWYRQILGQKVEFLVSFYNNEISEKSEIFDDQFSVERPDGSNFTLKIRSTKLEDSAMYFCASSPDLTNEKLFFGSGTQLSVL.

About this clonotype: Mismatch with germline at one junction end may stem from a read error. This chain joins TRBV7-7 and TRBJ1-1, with D perhaps TRBD1 (6 bases). CDR3 length: 14 residues. Germline CDR1 reads SSHAT; CDR2 reads FNYEAQ (reference sequence). CDR3 sequence reads: CASSPSRGATEAFF. CDR3 DNA sequence: TGTGCTAGCAGCCCTTCCAGGGGAGCGACTGAAGCTTTCTTT.